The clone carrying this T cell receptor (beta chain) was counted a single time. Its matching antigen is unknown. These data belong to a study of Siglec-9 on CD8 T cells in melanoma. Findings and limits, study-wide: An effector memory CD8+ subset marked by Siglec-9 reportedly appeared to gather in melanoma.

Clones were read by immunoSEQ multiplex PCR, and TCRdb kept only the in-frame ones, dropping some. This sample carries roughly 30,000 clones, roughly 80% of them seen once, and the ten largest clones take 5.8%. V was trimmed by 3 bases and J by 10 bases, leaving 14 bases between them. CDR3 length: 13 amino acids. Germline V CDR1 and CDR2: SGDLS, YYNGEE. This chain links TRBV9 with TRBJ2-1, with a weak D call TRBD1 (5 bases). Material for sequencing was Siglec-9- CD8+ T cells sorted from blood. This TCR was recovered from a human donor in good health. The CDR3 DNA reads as TGTGCCAGCAGCGCTGAGGTAGCAGGGGAGCAGTTCTTC. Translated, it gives CASSAEVAGEQFF.